A selection of T cell receptor beta chains follows, all from one sample in a study of cytomegalovirus exposure and HLA in healthy donors. Sequencing was performed with immunoSEQ multiplex PCR; in TCRdb, only in-frame clones are kept and a portion is missing. The repertoire holds under 200,000 clones, with about three quarters as singletons. The sample comprised PBMCs. The receptor set was obtained from a woman in her forties or fifties in good health and CMV-seropositive. CDR3s include the opening cysteine and the closing phenylalanine or tryptophan. Fields, in order: J gene, CDR3 length, V gene, D gene, clone size, CDR3 protein, CDR3 DNA. A D gene is named only where the DNA matches it firmly. Clone size, where shown, is once, few, many, or a class for clones that have expanded.

j_gene: TRBJ2-2; len: 16; v_gene: TRBV2; d_gene: TRBD2; abundance: -; CDR3aa: CASSPRGLRNTGELFF; CDR3nt: TGTGCCAGCAGCCCTCGGGGACTAAGGAACACCGGGGAGCTGTTTTTT
j_gene: TRBJ2-7; len: 15; v_gene: TRBV5-1; d_gene: -; abundance: -; CDR3aa: CASSPANRVSYEQYF; CDR3nt: TGCGCCAGCAGCCCGGCCAATCGGGTGTCCTACGAGCAGTACTTC
j_gene: TRBJ1-1; len: 12; v_gene: TRBV29-1; d_gene: TRBD1; abundance: -; CDR3aa: CSVGQGDTEAFF; CDR3nt: TGCAGCGTTGGACAGGGCGACACTGAAGCTTTCTTT
j_gene: TRBJ2-7; len: 15; v_gene: TRBV15; d_gene: TRBD2; abundance: -; CDR3aa: CATSRAGGSSYEQYF; CDR3nt: TGTGCCACCAGCAGGGCGGGGGGATCATCCTACGAGCAGTACTTC
j_gene: TRBJ2-5; len: 15; v_gene: TRBV18; d_gene: -; abundance: few; CDR3aa: CASSPVAGGQETQYF; CDR3nt: TGTGCCAGCTCACCAGTTGCAGGGGGGCAAGAGACCCAGTACTTC
j_gene: TRBJ2-5; len: 15; v_gene: TRBV6-1; d_gene: -; abundance: -; CDR3aa: CASSPYSSTPRTQYF; CDR3nt: TGTGCCAGCAGCCCCTACAGTTCTACTCCGAGAACCCAGTACTTC
j_gene: TRBJ1-2; len: 15; v_gene: TRBV7-9; d_gene: TRBD1; abundance: -; CDR3aa: CASSLEDRASEGYTF; CDR3nt: TGTGCCAGCAGCTTAGAGGACAGGGCGTCGGAAGGCTACACCTTC
j_gene: TRBJ2-7; len: 15; v_gene: TRBV28; d_gene: TRBD2; abundance: -; CDR3aa: CASSPMTSGRGEQYF; CDR3nt: TGTGCCAGCAGTCCCATGACTAGCGGGAGGGGTGAGCAGTACTTC
j_gene: TRBJ2-5; len: 13; v_gene: TRBV9; d_gene: -; abundance: -; CDR3aa: CASSVGQQETQYF; CDR3nt: TGTGCCAGCAGCGTAGGGCAGCAAGAGACCCAGTACTTC
j_gene: TRBJ2-7; len: 14; v_gene: TRBV9; d_gene: -; abundance: -; CDR3aa: CASSVGSLGNEQYF; CDR3nt: TGTGCCAGCAGCGTAGGCAGCCTCGGGAACGAGCAGTACTTC
j_gene: TRBJ1-2; len: 16; v_gene: TRBV28; d_gene: -; abundance: -; CDR3aa: CASGGGGGDGYDGYTF; CDR3nt: TGTGCCAGCGGAGGGGGAGGGGGAGATGGATACGATGGCTACACCTTC
j_gene: TRBJ2-7; len: 15; v_gene: TRBV11-2; d_gene: TRBD1; abundance: -; CDR3aa: CASSADRDRTYEQYF; CDR3nt: TGTGCCAGCAGCGCCGACAGGGATAGAACCTACGAGCAGTACTTC
j_gene: TRBJ1-1; len: 13; v_gene: TRBV30; d_gene: TRBD1; abundance: few; CDR3aa: CAWETGVDTEAFF; CDR3nt: TGTGCCTGGGAGACAGGGGTGGACACTGAAGCTTTCTTT
j_gene: TRBJ2-1; len: 13; v_gene: TRBV5-1; d_gene: -; abundance: once; CDR3aa: CASTLTPEGEQFF; CDR3nt: TGCGCCAGCACCTTGACCCCGGAGGGTGAGCAGTTCTTC
j_gene: TRBJ2-7; len: 14; v_gene: TRBV15; d_gene: TRBD1; abundance: -; CDR3aa: CATSRQGPYYEQYF; CDR3nt: TGTGCCACCAGCCGACAGGGTCCTTACTACGAGCAGTACTTC
j_gene: TRBJ2-1; len: 11; v_gene: TRBV2; d_gene: -; abundance: -; CDR3aa: CASRLGNEQFF; CDR3nt: TGTGCCAGCAGACTCGGCAATGAGCAGTTCTTC
j_gene: TRBJ2-6; len: 17; v_gene: TRBV28; d_gene: TRBD2; abundance: -; CDR3aa: CASRSDSGRAGANVLTF; CDR3nt: TGTGCCAGCAGGTCTGATAGCGGGAGGGCTGGGGCCAACGTCCTGACTTTC
j_gene: TRBJ1-6; len: 13; v_gene: TRBV11-2; d_gene: -; abundance: few; CDR3aa: CASSLPDNSPLHF; CDR3nt: TGTGCCAGCAGCTTACCGGATAATTCACCCCTCCACTTT
j_gene: TRBJ1-3; len: 10; v_gene: TRBV6-6; d_gene: -; abundance: -; CDR3aa: CASRLNTIYF; CDR3nt: TGTGCCAGCAGACTAAACACCATATATTTT
j_gene: TRBJ1-6; len: 16; v_gene: TRBV27; d_gene: -; abundance: -; CDR3aa: CASSLSRGADNSPLHF; CDR3nt: TGTGCCAGCAGTTTATCACGGGGGGCGGATAATTCACCCCTCCACTTT
j_gene: TRBJ1-2; len: 15; v_gene: TRBV6-5; d_gene: TRBD1; abundance: -; CDR3aa: CASGSNRGTNYGYTF; CDR3nt: TGTGCCAGCGGGTCAAACAGGGGGACTAACTATGGCTACACCTTC
j_gene: TRBJ2-3; len: 12; v_gene: TRBV6-5; d_gene: -; abundance: -; CDR3aa: CASSRTTDTQYF; CDR3nt: TGTGCCAGCAGTAGGACTACGGATACGCAGTATTTT
j_gene: TRBJ1-1; len: 13; v_gene: TRBV4-3; d_gene: -; abundance: few; CDR3aa: CASSQGWGGATFF; CDR3nt: TGCGCCAGCAGCCAAGGTTGGGGAGGGGCGACTTTCTTT
j_gene: TRBJ2-5; len: 15; v_gene: TRBV27; d_gene: TRBD1; abundance: -; CDR3aa: CASSPGQGLQETQYF; CDR3nt: TGTGCCAGCAGCCCGGGACAGGGCCTCCAAGAGACCCAGTACTTC
j_gene: TRBJ2-3; len: 14; v_gene: TRBV6-1; d_gene: TRBD2; abundance: -; CDR3aa: CASISGGAGWTQYF; CDR3nt: TGTGCCAGCATCAGCGGGGGGGCCGGGTGGACGCAGTATTTT
j_gene: TRBJ1-1; len: 13; v_gene: TRBV19; d_gene: -; abundance: once; CDR3aa: CASIRQANTEAFF; CDR3nt: TGTGCCAGTATAAGGCAGGCGAACACTGAAGCTTTCTTT
j_gene: TRBJ2-1; len: 15; v_gene: TRBV5-1; d_gene: TRBD2; abundance: -; CDR3aa: CASSLVGGSGNEQFF; CDR3nt: TGCGCCAGCAGCTTGGTCGGGGGGTCCGGCAATGAGCAGTTCTTC
j_gene: TRBJ2-7; len: 15; v_gene: TRBV5-1; d_gene: TRBD2; abundance: -; CDR3aa: CASSPTSGRAYEQYF; CDR3nt: TGCGCCAGCAGTCCGACTAGCGGGAGGGCCTACGAGCAGTACTTC
j_gene: TRBJ2-7; len: 15; v_gene: TRBV2; d_gene: -; abundance: -; CDR3aa: CASSEEQGGPYEQYF; CDR3nt: TGTGCCAGCAGTGAAGAACAGGGAGGGCCCTACGAGCAGTACTTC
j_gene: TRBJ1-6; len: 14; v_gene: TRBV30; d_gene: TRBD1; abundance: -; CDR3aa: CAWALDRGDSPLHF; CDR3nt: TGTGCCTGGGCGCTAGACAGGGGCGATTCACCCCTCCACTTT
j_gene: TRBJ1-5; len: 15; v_gene: TRBV13; d_gene: TRBD1; abundance: -; CDR3aa: CASSSGDREDQPQHF; CDR3nt: TGTGCCAGCAGCTCCGGGGACAGGGAGGATCAGCCCCAGCATTTT
j_gene: TRBJ2-1; len: 15; v_gene: TRBV2; d_gene: TRBD2; abundance: few; CDR3aa: CASRPSAGGYNEQFF; CDR3nt: TGTGCCAGCAGACCAAGCGCGGGGGGTTACAATGAGCAGTTCTTC
j_gene: TRBJ2-7; len: 18; v_gene: TRBV14; d_gene: TRBD2; abundance: few; CDR3aa: CASSQDGYWSGGDYEQYF; CDR3nt: TGTGCCAGCAGCCAAGACGGGTATTGGAGCGGGGGGGACTACGAGCAGTACTTC
j_gene: TRBJ1-2; len: 10; v_gene: TRBV20-1; d_gene: -; abundance: -; CDR3aa: CSASNYGYTF; CDR3nt: TGCAGTGCGAGTAACTATGGCTACACCTTC
j_gene: TRBJ1-2; len: 15; v_gene: TRBV19; d_gene: -; abundance: -; CDR3aa: CASMGKQGRSYGYTF; CDR3nt: TGTGCCAGTATGGGTAAACAGGGACGGTCCTATGGCTACACCTTC
j_gene: TRBJ2-3; len: 16; v_gene: TRBV29-1; d_gene: TRBD1; abundance: -; CDR3aa: CSVTIPRTGITDTQYF; CDR3nt: TGCAGCGTTACGATCCCCCGGACAGGGATTACAGATACGCAGTATTTT
j_gene: TRBJ2-3; len: 17; v_gene: TRBV5-8; d_gene: -; abundance: -; CDR3aa: CASSLPLQGSFTDTQYF; CDR3nt: TGTGCCAGCAGCTTGCCGCTCCAGGGTTCCTTCACAGATACGCAGTATTTT
j_gene: TRBJ1-4; len: 17; v_gene: TRBV28; d_gene: TRBD1; abundance: -; CDR3aa: CASSLNAGTGTNEKLFF; CDR3nt: TGTGCCAGCAGTCTCAATGCCGGGACAGGGACTAATGAAAAACTGTTTTTT
j_gene: TRBJ1-6; len: 15; v_gene: TRBV9; d_gene: -; abundance: once; CDR3aa: CASSVGVGAGSPLHF; CDR3nt: TGTGCCAGCAGCGTAGGGGTAGGGGCGGGATCACCCCTCCACTTT
j_gene: TRBJ2-1; len: 14; v_gene: TRBV14; d_gene: -; abundance: -; CDR3aa: CASSQDKVRNEQFF; CDR3nt: TGTGCCAGCAGCCAAGATAAGGTGAGGAATGAGCAGTTCTTC
j_gene: TRBJ1-1; len: 12; v_gene: TRBV5-6; d_gene: -; abundance: few; CDR3aa: CASSPLNTEAFF; CDR3nt: TGTGCCAGCAGTCCTCTGAACACTGAAGCTTTCTTT
j_gene: TRBJ1-5; len: 14; v_gene: TRBV7-2; d_gene: -; abundance: -; CDR3aa: CASSPLLGDQPQHF; CDR3nt: TGTGCCAGCAGCCCACTTCTCGGGGATCAGCCCCAGCATTTT
j_gene: TRBJ1-3; len: 15; v_gene: TRBV5-5; d_gene: -; abundance: -; CDR3aa: CASSLKSLSEGTIYF; CDR3nt: TGTGCCAGCAGCTTGAAATCACTCTCTGAGGGCACCATATATTTT
j_gene: TRBJ2-2; len: 15; v_gene: TRBV5-1; d_gene: TRBD2; abundance: -; CDR3aa: CASSGTSGNTGELFF; CDR3nt: TGCGCCAGCAGTGGGACTAGCGGGAACACCGGGGAGCTGTTTTTT
j_gene: TRBJ2-1; len: 15; v_gene: TRBV5-4; d_gene: TRBD1; abundance: -; CDR3aa: CASRSGTGGFNEQFF; CDR3nt: TGTGCCAGCAGATCCGGGACAGGCGGCTTCAATGAGCAGTTCTTC
j_gene: TRBJ2-2; len: 15; v_gene: TRBV5-1; d_gene: -; abundance: -; CDR3aa: CASSLPGRSTGELFF; CDR3nt: TGCGCCAGCAGCTTGCCTGGGAGAAGCACCGGGGAGCTGTTTTTT
j_gene: TRBJ1-6; len: 14; v_gene: TRBV7-6; d_gene: -; abundance: -; CDR3aa: CASSFQNYNSPLHF; CDR3nt: TGTGCCAGCAGCTTTCAAAACTATAATTCACCCCTCCACTTT
j_gene: TRBJ1-4; len: 13; v_gene: TRBV11-3; d_gene: TRBD1; abundance: -; CDR3aa: CASSGGQLEKLFF; CDR3nt: TGTGCCAGCAGCGGGGGACAGCTTGAAAAACTGTTTTTT
j_gene: TRBJ2-6; len: 17; v_gene: TRBV5-4; d_gene: TRBD1; abundance: -; CDR3aa: CASSSPTGDRAANGLTF; CDR3nt: TGTGCCAGCAGCTCTCCCACCGGGGACAGGGCGGCCAACGGCCTGACTTTC
j_gene: TRBJ2-5; len: 19; v_gene: TRBV4-1; d_gene: TRBD2; abundance: -; CDR3aa: CASSQDRTSGRAGGETQYF; CDR3nt: TGCGCCAGCAGCCAAGATAGAACTAGCGGGAGGGCCGGAGGAGAGACCCAGTACTTC
j_gene: TRBJ1-3; len: 14; v_gene: TRBV9; d_gene: -; abundance: -; CDR3aa: CASSVQGTGNTIYF; CDR3nt: TGTGCCAGCAGCGTACAAGGGACAGGAAACACCATATATTTT
j_gene: TRBJ1-2; len: 14; v_gene: TRBV7-2; d_gene: TRBD1; abundance: -; CDR3aa: CASSLAVAGGGYTF; CDR3nt: TGTGCCAGCAGCTTAGCGGTGGCAGGGGGTGGCTACACCTTC
j_gene: TRBJ1-2; len: 15; v_gene: TRBV5-4; d_gene: -; abundance: -; CDR3aa: CASSPPLTSQEGYTF; CDR3nt: TGTGCCAGCAGCCCCCCTCTTACTAGCCAGGAGGGCTACACCTTC
j_gene: TRBJ1-1; len: 12; v_gene: TRBV10-3; d_gene: -; abundance: few; CDR3aa: CAIRVENTEAFF; CDR3nt: TGTGCCATCAGGGTAGAGAACACTGAAGCTTTCTTT
j_gene: TRBJ2-3; len: 15; v_gene: TRBV5-8; d_gene: -; abundance: -; CDR3aa: CASSTAGGHSDTQYF; CDR3nt: TGTGCCAGCAGCACTGCTGGGGGCCATTCAGATACGCAGTATTTT
j_gene: TRBJ1-2; len: 15; v_gene: TRBV15; d_gene: -; abundance: -; CDR3aa: CATSTGRGSDYGYTF; CDR3nt: TGTGCCACCAGCACCGGGAGGGGTAGCGACTATGGCTACACCTTC